This is a list of T cell receptor beta chains from one sample in a study of CXCR3-negative and CXCR3-positive naive CD8 T cells. TCRdb reworked the 5' RACE reads into one entry per CDR3 protein, no DNA. This sample's table has some 130,000 distinct CDR3 sequences. Material for sequencing was naive CXCR3- CD8+ T cells from blood. These receptors were collected from a human donor in good health. Some clones in this sample may be carry-over from other donors' samples. CDR3s include the opening cysteine and the closing phenylalanine or tryptophan.

13	TRBJ2-3	TRBV29-1	CSVSGGNTDTQYF
13	TRBJ2-4	TRBV20-1	CSASVEAKNIQYF
16	TRBJ2-7	TRBV20-1	CSAYPATGTSGGEQYF
13	TRBJ1-6	TRBV12-3/TRBV12-4	CASSGSGRTPLHF
13	TRBJ1-2	TRBV28	CASSLGDNYGYTF
16	TRBJ2-7	TRBV7-8	CASSLGSVGTDYEQYF
15	TRBJ2-5	TRBV15	CATSRTKRIQETQYF
15	TRBJ2-4	TRBV5-6	CASSLGRRSENIQYF
17	TRBJ1-2	TRBV6-5	CASSYSIGASLNYGYTF
15	TRBJ1-1	TRBV29-1	CSVERVGRGNTEAFF
13	TRBJ2-5	TRBV29-1	CSVEPLYQETQYF
12	TRBJ1-1	TRBV29-1	CSVVKGETEAFF
12	TRBJ2-1	TRBV3-1	CASSQGDNEQFF
15	TRBJ2-1	TRBV6-4	CASSATSGAYNEQFF
16	TRBJ1-5	TRBV27	CASSLYFPADNQPQHF
15	TRBJ2-1	TRBV6-5	CASSATGTAYNEQFF
16	TRBJ2-1	TRBV4-1	CASSQAGGITGNEQFF
12	TRBJ2-1	TRBV10-3	CAATGSYNEQFF
13	TRBJ2-7	TRBV29-1	CSVVGGNHYEQYF
15	TRBJ2-3	TRBV5-6	CASSPTRIMTDTQYF
14	TRBJ2-1	TRBV5-5	CASSLGYRYNEQFF
15	TRBJ2-2	TRBV7-3	CASSWGTGVTGELFF
17	TRBJ2-1	TRBV7-9	CASSGALAGDSYNEQFF
17	TRBJ2-1	TRBV7-3	CASSLWARQSSYNEQFF
15	TRBJ2-7	TRBV7-8	CASSLGAANSYEQYF
14	TRBJ1-1	TRBV12-3/TRBV12-4	CASSYSTMNTEAFF
14	TRBJ2-7	TRBV7-8	CASSLAGTKYEQYF
14	TRBJ2-2	TRBV5-1	CASSYVEGTGELFF
16	TRBJ2-1	TRBV28	CASSSDRSMGVGEQFF
19	TRBJ2-1	TRBV5-1	CASSLWPLAGDARLNEQFF
16	TRBJ2-1	TRBV19	CASSIGLRSGILEQFF
17	TRBJ2-1	TRBV5-6	CASSLPLAHSSYNEQFF
14	TRBJ2-7	TRBV20-1	CSASGTSESYEQYF
15	TRBJ2-1	TRBV5-5	CASSLVGGTYNEQFF
12	TRBJ2-2	TRBV27	CASGYNTGELFF
13	TRBJ2-7	TRBV7-6	CASSEGPVNEQYF
19	TRBJ2-7	TRBV4-1	CASSHPDREVSTSGYEQYF
17	TRBJ2-2	TRBV5-1	CASNGDETGIFTGELFF
14	TRBJ1-1	TRBV27	CASSFIGPATEAFF
17	TRBJ2-7	TRBV23-1	CASSPRTVSARSYEQYF
12	TRBJ1-1	TRBV29-1	CSVEAENTEAFF
16	TRBJ1-6	TRBV10-3	CAIRDLGQGADSPLHF
14	TRBJ1-3	TRBV28	CASSFAGSGNTIYF